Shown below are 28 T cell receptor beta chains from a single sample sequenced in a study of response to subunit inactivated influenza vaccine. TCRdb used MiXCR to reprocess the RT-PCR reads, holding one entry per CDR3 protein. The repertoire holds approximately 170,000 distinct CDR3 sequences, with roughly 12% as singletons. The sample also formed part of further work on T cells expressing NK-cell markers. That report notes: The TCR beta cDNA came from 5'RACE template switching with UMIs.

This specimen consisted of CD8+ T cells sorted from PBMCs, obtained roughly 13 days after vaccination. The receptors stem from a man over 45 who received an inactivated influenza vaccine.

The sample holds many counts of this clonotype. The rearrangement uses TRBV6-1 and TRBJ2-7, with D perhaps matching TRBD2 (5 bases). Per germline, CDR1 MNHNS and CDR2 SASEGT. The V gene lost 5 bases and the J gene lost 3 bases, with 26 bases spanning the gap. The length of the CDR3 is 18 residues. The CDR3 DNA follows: TGTGCCAGCAGTCAGGCCCATCCCGGGTTTGGACTCGACTACGAGCAGTACTTC. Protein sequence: CASSQAHPGFGLDYEQYF.

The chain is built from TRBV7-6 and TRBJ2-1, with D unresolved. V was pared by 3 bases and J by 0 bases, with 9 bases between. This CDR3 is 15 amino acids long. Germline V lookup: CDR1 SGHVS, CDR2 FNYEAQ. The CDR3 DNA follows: TGTGCCAGCAGCTTCGACGACGGCTCCTACAATGAGCAGTTCTTC. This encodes CASSFDDGSYNEQFF.

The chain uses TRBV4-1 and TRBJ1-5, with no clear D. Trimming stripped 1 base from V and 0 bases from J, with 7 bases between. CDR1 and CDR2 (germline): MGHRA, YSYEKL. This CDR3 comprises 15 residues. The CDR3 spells CASSQVGNSNQPQHF. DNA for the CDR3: TGCGCCAGCAGCCAAGTGGGAAATAGCAATCAGCCCCAGCATTTT.

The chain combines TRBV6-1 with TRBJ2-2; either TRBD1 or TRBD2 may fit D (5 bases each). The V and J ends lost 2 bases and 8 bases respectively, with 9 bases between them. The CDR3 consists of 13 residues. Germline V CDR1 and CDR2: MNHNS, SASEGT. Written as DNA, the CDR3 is TGTGCCAGCAGTGAAATGGGGGTTGGGGAGCTGTTTTTT. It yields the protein CASSEMGVGELFF.

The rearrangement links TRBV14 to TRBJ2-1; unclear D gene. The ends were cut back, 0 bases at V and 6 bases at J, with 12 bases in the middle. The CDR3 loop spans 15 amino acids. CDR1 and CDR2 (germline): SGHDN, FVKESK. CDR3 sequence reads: CASSQEGNGGNEQFF. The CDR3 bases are TGTGCCAGCAGCCAAGAGGGGAATGGCGGCAATGAGCAGTTCTTC.

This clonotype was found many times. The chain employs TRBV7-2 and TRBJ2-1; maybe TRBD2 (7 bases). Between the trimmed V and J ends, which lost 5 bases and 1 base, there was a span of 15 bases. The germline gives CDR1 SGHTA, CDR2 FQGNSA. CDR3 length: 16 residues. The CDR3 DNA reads TGTGCCAGCAGCCCCATAGAGGGGGGGTCCTACAATGAGCAGTTCTTC. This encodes CASSPIEGGSYNEQFF.

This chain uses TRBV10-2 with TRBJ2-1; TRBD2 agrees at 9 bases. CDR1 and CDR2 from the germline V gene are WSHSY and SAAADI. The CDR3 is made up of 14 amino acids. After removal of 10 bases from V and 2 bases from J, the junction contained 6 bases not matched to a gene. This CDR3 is CATLAGDAYNEQFF. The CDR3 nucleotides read TGCGCCACCTTAGCGGGGGACGCCTACAATGAGCAGTTCTTC.

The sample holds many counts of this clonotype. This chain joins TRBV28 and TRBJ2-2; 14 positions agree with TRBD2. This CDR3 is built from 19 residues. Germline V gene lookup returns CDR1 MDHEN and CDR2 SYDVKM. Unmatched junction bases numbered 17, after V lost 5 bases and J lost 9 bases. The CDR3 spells CASSTSFIGTSGSFRELFF. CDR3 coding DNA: TGTGCCAGCAGTACCAGCTTTATTGGGACTAGCGGGAGTTTTCGGGAGCTGTTTTTT.

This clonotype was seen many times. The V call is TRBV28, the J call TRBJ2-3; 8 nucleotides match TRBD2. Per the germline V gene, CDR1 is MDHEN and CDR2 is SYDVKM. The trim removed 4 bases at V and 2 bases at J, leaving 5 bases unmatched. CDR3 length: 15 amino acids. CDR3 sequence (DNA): TGTGCCAGCAGTTCCCTGACTAGCGCCACAGATACGCAGTATTTT. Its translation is CASSSLTSATDTQYF.

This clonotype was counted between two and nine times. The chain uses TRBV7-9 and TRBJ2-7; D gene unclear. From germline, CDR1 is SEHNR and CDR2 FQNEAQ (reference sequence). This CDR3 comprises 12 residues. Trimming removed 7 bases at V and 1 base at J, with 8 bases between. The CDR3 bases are TGTGCCAGCACCGATGAGTCCTACGAGCAGTACTTC. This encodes CASTDESYEQYF.

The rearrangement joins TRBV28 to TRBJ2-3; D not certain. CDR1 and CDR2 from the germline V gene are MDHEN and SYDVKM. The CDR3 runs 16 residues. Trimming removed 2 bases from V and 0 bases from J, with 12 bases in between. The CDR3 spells CASSLDSPLSTDTQYF. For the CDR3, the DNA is TGTGCCAGCAGTTTAGATAGCCCACTTAGCACAGATACGCAGTATTTT.

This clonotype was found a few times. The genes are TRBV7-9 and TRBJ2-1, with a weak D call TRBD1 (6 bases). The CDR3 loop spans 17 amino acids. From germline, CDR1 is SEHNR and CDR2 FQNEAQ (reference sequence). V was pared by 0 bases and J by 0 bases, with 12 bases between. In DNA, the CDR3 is TGTGCCAGCAGCTTAGCCCCCAAGGACAGCTCCTACAATGAGCAGTTCTTC. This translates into CASSLAPKDSSYNEQFF.

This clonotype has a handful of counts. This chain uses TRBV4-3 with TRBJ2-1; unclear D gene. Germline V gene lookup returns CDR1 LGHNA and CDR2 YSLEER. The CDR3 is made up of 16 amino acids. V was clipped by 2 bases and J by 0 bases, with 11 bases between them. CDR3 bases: TGCGCCAGCAGCCAACGGCAGGTCCGCTCCTACAATGAGCAGTTCTTC. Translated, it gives CASSQRQVRSYNEQFF.

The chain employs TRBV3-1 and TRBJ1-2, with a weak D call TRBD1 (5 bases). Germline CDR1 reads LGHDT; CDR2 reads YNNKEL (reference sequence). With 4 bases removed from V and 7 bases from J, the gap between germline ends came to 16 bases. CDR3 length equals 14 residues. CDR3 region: CASSRKTGMGGYTF. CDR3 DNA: TGTGCCAGCAGCCGTAAAACAGGAATGGGTGGCTACACCTTC.

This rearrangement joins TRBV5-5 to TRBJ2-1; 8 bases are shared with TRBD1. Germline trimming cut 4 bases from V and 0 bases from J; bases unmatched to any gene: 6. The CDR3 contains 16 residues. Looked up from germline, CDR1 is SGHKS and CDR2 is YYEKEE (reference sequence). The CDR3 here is CASSEDRAISYNEQFF. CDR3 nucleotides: TGTGCCAGCAGCGAGGACAGGGCAATCTCCTACAATGAGCAGTTCTTC.

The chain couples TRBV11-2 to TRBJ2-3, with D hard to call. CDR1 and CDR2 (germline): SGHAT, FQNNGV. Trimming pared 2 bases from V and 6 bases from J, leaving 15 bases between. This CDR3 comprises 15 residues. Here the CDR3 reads CASSLRPDWVDTQYF. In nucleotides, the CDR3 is TGTGCCAGCAGCTTAAGGCCCGACTGGGTCGATACGCAGTATTTT.

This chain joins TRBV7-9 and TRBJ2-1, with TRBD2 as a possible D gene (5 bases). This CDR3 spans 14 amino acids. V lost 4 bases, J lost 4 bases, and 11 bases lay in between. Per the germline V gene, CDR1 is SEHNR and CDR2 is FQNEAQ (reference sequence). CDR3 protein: CASSSDGIYNEQFF. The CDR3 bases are TGTGCCAGCAGCTCAGACGGGATTTACAATGAGCAGTTCTTC.

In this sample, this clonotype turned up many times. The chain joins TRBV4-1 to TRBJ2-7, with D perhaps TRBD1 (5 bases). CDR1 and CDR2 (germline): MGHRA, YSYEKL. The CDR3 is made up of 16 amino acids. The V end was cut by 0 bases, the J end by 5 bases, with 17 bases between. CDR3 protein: CASSQDGFREIHEQYF. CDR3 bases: TGCGCCAGCAGCCAAGATGGATTCAGGGAAATCCACGAGCAGTACTTC.

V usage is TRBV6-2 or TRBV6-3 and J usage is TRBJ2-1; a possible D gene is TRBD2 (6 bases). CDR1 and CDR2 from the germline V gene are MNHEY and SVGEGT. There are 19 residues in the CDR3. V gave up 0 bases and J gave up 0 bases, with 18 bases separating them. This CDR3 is CASSYSILLARASYNEQFF. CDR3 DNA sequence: TGTGCCAGCAGTTACTCGATTTTACTAGCTAGGGCCTCCTACAATGAGCAGTTCTTC.

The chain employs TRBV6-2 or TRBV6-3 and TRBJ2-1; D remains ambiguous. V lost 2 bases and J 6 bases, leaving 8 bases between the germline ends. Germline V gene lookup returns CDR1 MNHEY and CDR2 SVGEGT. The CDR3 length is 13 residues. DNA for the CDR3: TGTGCCAGCAGTTACCTAGAAACCAATGAGCAGTTCTTC. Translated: CASSYLETNEQFF.

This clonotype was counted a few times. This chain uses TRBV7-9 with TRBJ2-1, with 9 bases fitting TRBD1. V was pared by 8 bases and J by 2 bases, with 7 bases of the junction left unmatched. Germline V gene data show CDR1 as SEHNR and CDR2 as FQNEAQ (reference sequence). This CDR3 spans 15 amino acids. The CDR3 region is CASSSRDRAYNEQFF. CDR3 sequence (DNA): TGTGCCAGCTCAAGCCGGGACAGGGCCTACAATGAGCAGTTCTTC. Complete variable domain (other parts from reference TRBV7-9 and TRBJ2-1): DTGVSQNPRHKITKRGQNVTFRCDPISEHNRLYWYRQTLGQGPEFLTYFQNEAQLEKSRLLSDRFSAERPKGSFSTLEIQRTEQGDSAMYLCASSSRDRAYNEQFFGPGTRLTVL.

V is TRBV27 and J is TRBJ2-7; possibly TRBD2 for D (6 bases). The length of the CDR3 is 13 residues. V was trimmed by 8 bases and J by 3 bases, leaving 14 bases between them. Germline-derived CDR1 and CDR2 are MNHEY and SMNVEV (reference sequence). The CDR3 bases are TGTGCCAGCGCCCGGGGGAGAGGCTACGAGCAGTACTTC. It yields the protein CASARGRGYEQYF.

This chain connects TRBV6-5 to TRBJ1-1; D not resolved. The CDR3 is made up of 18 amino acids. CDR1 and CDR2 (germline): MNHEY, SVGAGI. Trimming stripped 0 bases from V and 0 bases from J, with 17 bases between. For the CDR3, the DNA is TGTGCCAGCAGTTACTCGAGGTTGTGGCGACCCATGAACACTGAAGCTTTCTTT. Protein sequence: CASSYSRLWRPMNTEAFF.

This CDR3 reads CSASLGLAGAYEQYF. CDR3 bases: TGCAGTGCTAGTCTGGGACTAGCGGGAGCCTACGAGCAGTACTTC. The V gene is TRBV20-1, the J gene TRBJ2-7; 14 bases are a match to TRBD2. Germline V CDR1 and CDR2: DFQATT, SNEGSKA (reference sequence). Trimming took 3 bases from V and 2 from J; bases not matched to a gene: 3. The CDR3 extends over 15 amino acids.

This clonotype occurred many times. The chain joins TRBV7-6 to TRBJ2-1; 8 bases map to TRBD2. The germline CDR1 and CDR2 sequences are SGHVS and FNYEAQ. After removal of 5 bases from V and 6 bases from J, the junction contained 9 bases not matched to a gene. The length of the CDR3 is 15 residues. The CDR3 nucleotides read TGTGCCAGCAGCGGTCAGCGGGAGTCCCCCAATGAGCAGTTCTTC. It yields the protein CASSGQRESPNEQFF.

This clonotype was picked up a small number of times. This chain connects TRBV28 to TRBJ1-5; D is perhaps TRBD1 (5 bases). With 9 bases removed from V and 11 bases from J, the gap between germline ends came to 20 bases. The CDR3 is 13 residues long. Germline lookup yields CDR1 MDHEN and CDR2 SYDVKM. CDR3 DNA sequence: TGTGCCAGTCGTGGGGTAGCAGGGTTGGCCCAGCATTTT. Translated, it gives CASRGVAGLAQHF.

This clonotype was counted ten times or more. This CDR3 reads CSVEEKGQGSYEQYF. The CDR3 region has the DNA TGCAGCGTTGAAGAGAAGGGACAGGGTTCCTACGAGCAGTACTTC. The chain recombines TRBV29-1 with TRBJ2-7; 9 bases are a match to TRBD1. The CDR3 runs 15 residues. With 0 bases clipped from V and 1 base from J, the junction kept 4 bases outside the gene matches. Germline V gene data show CDR1 as SQVTM and CDR2 as ANQGSEA.

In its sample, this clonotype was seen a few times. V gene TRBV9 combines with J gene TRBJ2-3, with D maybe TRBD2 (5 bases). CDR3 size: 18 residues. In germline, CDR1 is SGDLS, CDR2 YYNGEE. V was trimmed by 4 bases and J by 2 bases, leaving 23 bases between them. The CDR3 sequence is CASSPSTSGLGLTDTQYF. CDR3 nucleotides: TGTGCCAGCAGCCCTAGCACTTCAGGCCTGGGCCTCACAGATACGCAGTATTTT.